This T cell receptor beta chain is drawn from a study of cytomegalovirus exposure and HLA in healthy donors. The V and J ends lost 5 bases and 4 bases respectively, with 14 bases between them. Germline loops: CDR1 MNHEY, CDR2 SVGAGI. The CDR3 consists of 15 residues. PCR involved 60 Vbeta and 13 Jbeta primers. The protocol was immunoSEQ multiplex PCR, while the TCRdb copy is restricted to in-frame clones and leaves out a portion. This table has some 120,000 clones, about 74% appearing once. The V gene is TRBV6-5, the J gene TRBJ2-2; D gene uncertain. Source material: PBMCs. The sequence was obtained from a man aged 25 to 40 in good health and CMV-seropositive. CDR3 residues: CASSALRQPTGELFF. In DNA, the CDR3 is TGTGCCAGCAGTGCGTTGAGGCAACCCACCGGGGAGCTGTTTTTT.